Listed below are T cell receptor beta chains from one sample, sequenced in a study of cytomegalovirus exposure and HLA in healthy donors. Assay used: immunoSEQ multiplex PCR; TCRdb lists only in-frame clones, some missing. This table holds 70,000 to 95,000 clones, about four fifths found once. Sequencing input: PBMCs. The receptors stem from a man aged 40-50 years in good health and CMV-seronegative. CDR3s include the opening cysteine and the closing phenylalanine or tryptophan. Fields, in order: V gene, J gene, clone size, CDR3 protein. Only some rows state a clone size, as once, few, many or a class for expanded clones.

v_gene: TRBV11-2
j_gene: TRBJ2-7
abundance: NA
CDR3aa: CASSLSGRVHEQYF

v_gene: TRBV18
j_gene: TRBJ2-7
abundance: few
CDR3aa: CASMGQGAAYEQYF

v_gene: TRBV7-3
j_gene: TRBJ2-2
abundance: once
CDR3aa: CASSLNEGLGELFF

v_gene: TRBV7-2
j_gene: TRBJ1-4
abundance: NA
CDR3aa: CASSFNAGGAGEKLFF

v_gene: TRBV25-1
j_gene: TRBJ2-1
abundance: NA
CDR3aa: CASTKGRGPYNEQFF

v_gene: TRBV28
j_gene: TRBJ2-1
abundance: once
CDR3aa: CASSLWAGTEQFF

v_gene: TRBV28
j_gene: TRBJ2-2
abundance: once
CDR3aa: CATRQTNTGELFF

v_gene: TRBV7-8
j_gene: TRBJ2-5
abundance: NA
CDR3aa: CASSRGQQETQYF

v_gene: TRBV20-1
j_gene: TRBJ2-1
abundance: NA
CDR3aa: CSAKGGNEQFF

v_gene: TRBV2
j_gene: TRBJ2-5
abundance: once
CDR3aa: CASSIPTLRLAVQETQYF

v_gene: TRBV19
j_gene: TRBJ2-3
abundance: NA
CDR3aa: CASSRRLAGTTDTQYF

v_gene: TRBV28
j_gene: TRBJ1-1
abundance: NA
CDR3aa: CASSFAGWTEAFF

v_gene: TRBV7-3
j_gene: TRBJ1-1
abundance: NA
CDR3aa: CASSRDRLGSEAFF

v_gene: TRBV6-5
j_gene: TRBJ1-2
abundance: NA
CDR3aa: CASSESGTGRYTF

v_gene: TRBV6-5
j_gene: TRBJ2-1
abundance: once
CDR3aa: CASNSLREGRGEQFF

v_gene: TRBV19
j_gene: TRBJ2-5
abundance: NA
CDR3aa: CASSIRTGGYETQYF

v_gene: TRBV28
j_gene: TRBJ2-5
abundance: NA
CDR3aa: CASSPTGGETQYF

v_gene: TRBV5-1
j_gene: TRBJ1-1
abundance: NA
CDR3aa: CASSSLGQGNTEAFF

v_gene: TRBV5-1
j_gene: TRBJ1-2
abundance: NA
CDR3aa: CASSFSASGANGYTF

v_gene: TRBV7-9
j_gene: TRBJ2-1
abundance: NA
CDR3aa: CASSLELARNNEQFF

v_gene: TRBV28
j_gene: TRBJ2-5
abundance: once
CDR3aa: CASSFYVQETQYF

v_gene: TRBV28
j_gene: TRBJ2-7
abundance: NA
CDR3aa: CASSFPFPGATGSYEQYF

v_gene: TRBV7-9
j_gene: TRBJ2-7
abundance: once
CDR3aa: CASTRDSREQYF

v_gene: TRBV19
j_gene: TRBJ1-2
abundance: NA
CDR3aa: CATTRDSTYTF

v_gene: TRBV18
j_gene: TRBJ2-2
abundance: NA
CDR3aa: CASSATGDYRTGELFF

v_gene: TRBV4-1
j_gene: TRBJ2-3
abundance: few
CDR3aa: CASSPSEDTQYF

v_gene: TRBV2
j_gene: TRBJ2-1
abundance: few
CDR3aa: CASSRLGGYNEQFF

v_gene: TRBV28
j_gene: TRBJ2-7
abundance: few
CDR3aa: CASSGLIESSYEQYF

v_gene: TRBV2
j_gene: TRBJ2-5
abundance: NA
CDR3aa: CASSFPGIQETQYF

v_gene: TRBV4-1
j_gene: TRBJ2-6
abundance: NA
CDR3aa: CASSQLGQGSSGANVLTF

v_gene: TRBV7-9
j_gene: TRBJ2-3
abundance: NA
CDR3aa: CSSSLPYGQGANTQYF

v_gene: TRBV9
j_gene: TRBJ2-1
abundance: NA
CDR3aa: CASSVRTGGEQFF

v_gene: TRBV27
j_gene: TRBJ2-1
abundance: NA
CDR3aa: CASSLWGGPQLAGDWDEQFF